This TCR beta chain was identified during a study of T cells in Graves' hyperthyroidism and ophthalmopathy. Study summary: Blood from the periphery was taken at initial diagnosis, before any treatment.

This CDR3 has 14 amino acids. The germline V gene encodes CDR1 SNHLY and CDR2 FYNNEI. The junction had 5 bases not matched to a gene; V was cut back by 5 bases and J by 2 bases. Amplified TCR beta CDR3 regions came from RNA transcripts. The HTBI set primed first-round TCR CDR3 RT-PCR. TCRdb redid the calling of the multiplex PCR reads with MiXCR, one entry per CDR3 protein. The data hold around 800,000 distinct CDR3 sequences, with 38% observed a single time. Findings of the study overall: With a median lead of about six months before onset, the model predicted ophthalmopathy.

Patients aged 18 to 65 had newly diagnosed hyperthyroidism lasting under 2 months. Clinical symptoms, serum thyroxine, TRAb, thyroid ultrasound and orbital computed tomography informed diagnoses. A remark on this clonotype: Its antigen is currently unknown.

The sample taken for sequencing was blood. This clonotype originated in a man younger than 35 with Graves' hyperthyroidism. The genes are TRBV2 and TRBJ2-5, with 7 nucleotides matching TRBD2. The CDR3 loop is CASSIGGEQETQYF. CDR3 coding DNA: TGTGCCAGCAGTATTGGGGGGGAGCAAGAGACCCAGTACTTC.